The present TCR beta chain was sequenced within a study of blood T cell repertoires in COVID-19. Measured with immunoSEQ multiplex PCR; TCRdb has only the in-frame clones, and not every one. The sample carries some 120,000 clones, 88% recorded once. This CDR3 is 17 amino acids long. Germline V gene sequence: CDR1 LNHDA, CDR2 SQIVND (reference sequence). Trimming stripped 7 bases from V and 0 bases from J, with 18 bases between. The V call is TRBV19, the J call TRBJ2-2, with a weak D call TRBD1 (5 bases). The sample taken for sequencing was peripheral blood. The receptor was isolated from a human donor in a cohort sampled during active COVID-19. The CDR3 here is CASTPIRGTANTGELFF. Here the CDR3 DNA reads TGTGCCAGTACCCCTATAAGGGGAACTGCGAACACCGGGGAGCTGTTTTTT.